Presented here are 27 T cell receptor beta chains from one specimen sequenced in a study of identifying expanded T cells in peripheral blood. The data were produced by immunoSEQ multiplex PCR, yet TCRdb's version contains in-frame clones alone and is incomplete. The sample has approximately 75,000 clones; 85% to 90% are singletons. Sequences were obtained from blood. The receptors stem from a person between 18 and 75 years old in good health.

The V and J genes are TRBV18 and TRBJ2-5; the D call may be TRBD1 or TRBD2 (5 bases each). This CDR3 is built from 13 residues. Germline V gene data show CDR1 as KGHSH and CDR2 as LQKENI. The V gene lost 3 bases and the J gene lost 1 base, with 6 bases spanning the gap. The CDR3 is CASSPGTQETQYF. The CDR3 coding sequence is TGTGCCAGCTCACCGGGGACCCAAGAGACCCAGTACTTC. The full variable domain, its missing parts supplied by reference TRBV18 and TRBJ2-5, is NAGVMQNPRHLVRRRGQEARLRCSPMKGHSHVYWYRQLPEEGLKFMVYLQKENIIDESGMPKERFSAEFPKEGPSILRIQQVVRGDSAAYFCASSPGTQETQYFGPGTRLLVL.

V and J are TRBV7-2 and TRBJ2-3; D gene ambiguous. Between the trimmed V and J ends, which lost 7 bases and 0 bases, there was a span of 14 bases. The CDR3 is made up of 15 amino acids. Germline V gives CDR1 SGHTA, CDR2 FQGNSA. CDR3 protein: CASKALGPSTDTQYF. In DNA, the CDR3 is TGTGCCAGCAAGGCCCTGGGCCCCAGCACAGATACGCAGTATTTT.

J is TRBJ1-1 and V is TRBV12-5, with D possibly TRBD1 on 6 matching bases. Germline CDR1 and CDR2: LGHNT and FRNRAP. The CDR3 spans 13 residues. V lost 9 bases to trimming and J lost 1 base, with 12 bases between them. CDR3 sequence (DNA): TGTGCTAGCGGAACAGGGAGGAACACTGAAGCTTTCTTT. Amino acid sequence: CASGTGRNTEAFF. The full variable domain, completed using reference TRBV12-5 and TRBJ1-1, is DARVTQTPRHKVTEMGQEVTMRCQPILGHNTVFWYRQTMMQGLELLAYFRNRAPLDDSGMPKDRFSAEMPDATLATLKIQPSEPRDSAVYFCASGTGRNTEAFFGQGTRLTVV.

This chain connects TRBV5-8 to TRBJ1-1; TRBD1 might be the D (5 bases). There are 12 residues in the CDR3. V lost 5 bases to trimming and J lost 3 bases, with 8 bases between them. Germline V gene data show CDR1 as SGHTS and CDR2 as YDEGEE. The CDR3 nucleotides read TGTGCCAGCAGTCGGGGGGACACTGAAGCTTTCTTT. It is translated as CASSRGDTEAFF.

The V call is TRBV7-2, the J call TRBJ1-1; D is undetermined. Germline V gene lookup returns CDR1 SGHTA and CDR2 FQGNSA. The V end lost 5 bases, the J end lost 1 base, and 8 bases lay between the germline ends. The CDR3 sequence is 13 residues long. CDR3 sequence (DNA): TGTGCCAGCAGCCTAGGGAGGAACACTGAAGCTTTCTTT. Translation: CASSLGRNTEAFF.

The rearrangement joins TRBV7-2 to TRBJ1-2, with 8 nucleotides matching TRBD1. V shed 2 bases and J 4 bases; nucleotides not matched to a gene: 3. This CDR3 has 14 amino acids. The germline V gene has CDR1 SGHTA and CDR2 FQGNSA. The CDR3 spells CASSLQGAAYGYTF. CDR3 DNA: TGTGCCAGCAGCTTACAGGGGGCGGCCTATGGCTACACCTTC.

This chain links TRBV5-4 with TRBJ2-7; 7 bases line up with TRBD1. This CDR3 is built from 15 residues. From germline, CDR1 is SGHNT and CDR2 YYREEE (reference sequence). The trim removed 0 bases at V and 3 bases at J, leaving 6 bases unmatched. The DNA for the CDR3 is TGTGCCAGCAGCTTGGCCGGGACAGATAACTACGAGCAGTACTTC. Translated, it gives CASSLAGTDNYEQYF.

The genes are TRBV2 and TRBJ2-7; TRBD2 matches 7 bases. The CDR3 is 15 residues long. CDR1 is SNHLY, CDR2 FYNNEI, per germline. V shed 9 bases and J 0 bases; nucleotides not matched to a gene: 11. The CDR3 DNA is TGTGCCAGTCGACCGGGGGGTCTGAGCTCCTACGAGCAGTACTTC. It encodes CASRPGGLSSYEQYF.

The chain uses TRBV7-8 and TRBJ2-7; tentative D call: TRBD1 (5 bases). The CDR3 spans 15 residues. CDR1 and CDR2 (germline): SGHVS, FQNEAQ. V lost 1 base to trimming and J lost 6 bases, with 16 bases between them. In nucleotides, the CDR3 is TGTGCCAGCAGCTTAGGGATCTCGGTTAGGGGCGAGCAGTACTTC. This translates into CASSLGISVRGEQYF.

V gene TRBV14 combines with J gene TRBJ2-1, with a weak D call TRBD2 (6 bases). This CDR3 spans 15 amino acids. With 5 bases removed from V and 12 bases from J, the gap between germline ends came to 23 bases. Germline V gives CDR1 SGHDN, CDR2 FVKESK. The CDR3 DNA reads TGTGCCAGCAGCTCCCGGGACTGGTACAATGAGTGGCAGTTCTTC. As protein: CASSSRDWYNEWQFF.

The gene calls are TRBV5-1 and TRBJ2-5, with TRBD2 matching over 7 bases. The CDR3 is 13 amino acids. CDR1 SGHRS and CDR2 YFSETQ come from the germline V gene. V lost 2 bases, J lost 3 bases, and 1 base stayed unmatched. CDR3 nucleotide sequence: TGCGCCAGCAGCTTAAGCGGGGAAGAGACCCAGTACTTC. Residues: CASSLSGEETQYF.

The V gene is TRBV9, the J gene TRBJ2-2; 8 bases match TRBD1. From germline, CDR1 is SGDLS and CDR2 YYNGEE. V dropped 5 bases and J dropped 1; count of bases not matched to a gene: 7. This CDR3 region has 16 residues. The CDR3 loop reads CASSFGGTGNTGELFF. As DNA, the CDR3 is TGTGCCAGCAGTTTCGGCGGGACAGGGAACACCGGGGAGCTGTTTTTT.

The chain employs TRBV5-6 and TRBJ1-2; D is perhaps TRBD1 (5 bases). Germline V lookup: CDR1 SGHDT, CDR2 YYEEEE. This CDR3 contains 12 residues. The germline V and J ends were trimmed by 3 bases and 8 bases, with 11 bases remaining between them. The CDR3 DNA sequence: TGTGCCAGCAGCTGGGGGGAGGGCGGCTACACCTTC. Encoded protein: CASSWGEGGYTF.

This clone showed up just once. V is TRBV6-5 and J is TRBJ2-1, with D perhaps matching TRBD1 (6 bases). Germline V gene lookup returns CDR1 MNHEY and CDR2 SVGAGI. The ends were cut back, 6 bases at V and 4 bases at J, with 13 bases in the middle. CDR3 size: 14 residues. The chain's CDR3 is CASSRDKKYNEQFF. Here the CDR3 DNA reads TGTGCCAGCAGCCGGGACAAAAAGTACAATGAGCAGTTCTTC.

The chain combines TRBV7-3 with TRBJ2-3; 7 bases are a match to TRBD2. CDR3 length: 14 residues. Germline CDR1 SGHTA, CDR2 FQGTGA. The trim removed 2 bases at V and 5 bases at J, leaving 4 bases unmatched. The CDR3 DNA reads TGTGCCAGCAGCTTACAAGCGGGAATAGATACGCAGTATTTT. Amino acid sequence: CASSLQAGIDTQYF.

The chain combines TRBV25-1 with TRBJ1-4; TRBD1 might be the D (6 bases). Trimming removed 4 bases at V and 4 bases at J, with 13 bases between. The CDR3 has 15 residues. Germline CDR1 is MGHDK and CDR2 is SYGVNS. Here the CDR3 DNA reads TGTGCCAGCAGTGGCCGGGAGGGGGGTAATGAAAAACTGTTTTTT. It encodes CASSGREGGNEKLFF.

V usage is TRBV5-5 and J usage is TRBJ1-1, with D maybe TRBD1 (5 bases). The V and J ends lost 2 bases and 1 base respectively, with 9 bases between them. This CDR3 is 14 amino acids long. Germline lookup yields CDR1 SGHKS and CDR2 YYEKEE (reference sequence). The CDR3 DNA reads as TGTGCCAGCAGCTTATGGGGCCAGAACACTGAAGCTTTCTTT. Amino acids: CASSLWGQNTEAFF.

The chain joins TRBV7-8 to TRBJ2-7, with D perhaps TRBD1 (5 bases). Trimming removed 6 bases from V and 2 bases from J, with 11 bases in between. This CDR3 region has 13 residues. The germline gives CDR1 SGHVS, CDR2 FQNEAQ. This chain's CDR3 is CASRPGQAYEQYF. As DNA, the CDR3 is TGTGCCAGCAGACCAGGACAAGCCTACGAGCAGTACTTC.

This clone is a singleton in its sample. The V and J genes are TRBV15 and TRBJ2-3; D is perhaps TRBD1 (5 bases). Trimming left V 1 base short and J 9 bases short, with 8 bases between. The CDR3 is 12 residues long. CDR1 is LNHNV, CDR2 YYDKDF, per germline (reference sequence). DNA for the CDR3: TGTGCCACCAGCAGAGCGACAGCAACGCAGTATTTT. Translating it yields CATSRATATQYF.

V and J are TRBV6-1 and TRBJ1-3; no reliable D call. Germline CDR1 is MNHNS and CDR2 is SASEGT. Trimming removed 0 bases from V and 4 bases from J, with 1 base in between. The CDR3 runs to 12 residues. The DNA of the CDR3 is TGTGCCAGCAGTGAAGCCGGAAACACCATATATTTT. Its protein is CASSEAGNTIYF.

V gene TRBV6-5 combines with J gene TRBJ1-1; tentative D call: TRBD1 (6 bases). V shed 6 bases and J shed 2 bases, with 16 bases lying between them. CDR3 length equals 15 residues. CDR1 and CDR2 from the germline V gene are MNHEY and SVGAGI. The CDR3 nucleotides are TGTGCCAGCAGCCGAGGGGGGTTTGAAAACACTGAAGCTTTCTTT. The encoded protein is CASSRGGFENTEAFF.

This clone was counted a single time. This chain joins TRBV9 and TRBJ1-1; D is perhaps TRBD1 (6 bases). This CDR3 has 14 amino acids. Per germline, CDR1 SGDLS and CDR2 YYNGEE. Trimming took 3 bases from V and 3 from J, leaving 12 bases between them. The CDR3 loop is CASSATGLDTEAFF. The DNA of the CDR3 is TGTGCCAGCAGCGCCACAGGGTTGGACACTGAAGCTTTCTTT. The full variable domain, in which reference TRBV9 and TRBJ1-1 provide the parts outside the CDR3, is DSGVTQTPKHLITATGQRVTLRCSPRSGDLSVYWYQQSLDQGLQFLIQYYNGEERAKGNILERFSAQQFPDLHSELNLSSLELGDSALYFCASSATGLDTEAFFGQGTRLTVV.

This chain uses TRBV21-1 with TRBJ2-3; the tabulated D call, TRBD2, remains unverified against the DNA. TRBV21-1 is a recognized pseudogene. The CDR3 consists of 18 residues. The CDR3 region is CASSKCRGGRFSTDTQYF. For the CDR3, the DNA is TGTGCCAGCAGCAAATGTCGCGGGGGCCGATTTAGCACAGATACGCAGTATTTT.

This chain joins TRBV28 and TRBJ2-2; no clear D. The CDR3 length is 13 residues. V was trimmed by 5 bases and J by 5 bases, leaving 9 bases between them. The V gene's germline CDR1 is MDHEN and CDR2 SYDVKM. CDR3: CASSSFATGELFF. The DNA of the CDR3 is TGTGCCAGCAGTAGCTTTGCGACCGGGGAGCTGTTTTTT.

This chain connects TRBV9 to TRBJ2-7; a weak D match, TRBD2 (6 bases). The CDR3 runs to 15 residues. Germline V gives CDR1 SGDLS, CDR2 YYNGEE. Trimming stripped 5 bases from V and 2 bases from J, with 17 bases between. The CDR3 loop is CASSAGDSTTYEQYF. DNA of the CDR3: TGTGCCAGCAGTGCCGGGGACTCTACCACCTACGAGCAGTACTTC.

This rearrangement joins TRBV7-2 to TRBJ2-3, with D tentatively TRBD1 (5 bases). The germline V gene encodes CDR1 SGHTA and CDR2 FQGNSA. The V end lost 5 bases, the J end lost 5 bases, and 17 bases lay between the germline ends. This CDR3 comprises 15 residues. CDR3: CASSPSRTQGDTQYF. The CDR3 nucleotides are TGTGCCAGCAGCCCCTCTAGGACGCAGGGAGATACGCAGTATTTT.

The chain links TRBV5-4 to TRBJ2-1; 9 positions agree with TRBD2. The CDR3 runs 16 residues. Germline assignment: CDR1 SGHNT and CDR2 YYREEE (reference sequence). The V and J ends lost 3 bases and 0 bases, in that order; junction bases with no gene match: 4. Here the CDR3 DNA reads TGTGCCAGCAGCTCCAGCGGGGGGAGCTCCTACAATGAGCAGTTCTTC. This codes for CASSSSGGSSYNEQFF.